The entry below gives a single T cell receptor (beta chain) sequence along with its context. This record belongs to a study of blood T cell repertoires in COVID-19. Turning to the study itself: Whether acute or convalescent, the COVID-19 samples came from the United States, Italy and Spain.

The method was immunoSEQ multiplex PCR; TCRdb's version includes in-frame clones alone and lacks a portion of them. This sample has approximately 500,000 clones, with roughly 91% found just once. The sample taken for sequencing was peripheral blood. The clonotype was recovered from a woman in her 50s with COVID-19, enrolled during active disease.

Here the CDR3 DNA reads TGTGCCAGCATGGGGACAGGGTGGCAGCCCCAGCATTTT. Translated, it gives CASMGTGWQPQHF. The V gene is TRBV6-5, the J gene TRBJ1-5; 9 positions match TRBD1. CDR3 length: 13 residues. Germline-derived CDR1 and CDR2 are MNHEY and SVGAGI. The trim removed 7 bases at V and 7 bases at J, leaving 5 bases unmatched.